This T cell receptor (beta chain) is drawn from a study of blood T cell repertoires in COVID-19. About the study: From the United States, Italy and Spain came samples of acute and convalescent COVID-19. PBMCs, B-cell-depleted T cells, or T cells were the source of the cDNA or gDNA that made up the material.

Germline V gives CDR1 SGHRS, CDR2 YFSETQ. This CDR3 has 14 residues. V lost 0 bases, J lost 6 bases, and 11 bases lay in between. Authors' processing steps: Reference gene primers were amplified, and this amplification served to estimate nucleated cell counts. Generated by immunoSEQ multiplex PCR, the TCRdb table keeps only in-frame clones and is missing some. The V and J calls and clone size are taken from that table; D and trimming were inferred from the DNA. The sample includes around 50,000 clones, around nine tenths of them seen just once. The TCR sequence derives from a human donor in a cohort sampled during active COVID-19. The sequencing sample was made of peripheral blood. V is TRBV5-1 and J is TRBJ2-3; D unclear. CDR3 DNA sequence: TGCGCCAGCAGCTTGGTGCTATTAAGTGATACGCAGTATTTT. Protein product: CASSLVLLSDTQYF.